The 20 T cell receptor beta chains listed next were all sequenced from one sample in a study of blood T cell repertoires in COVID-19. The method was immunoSEQ multiplex PCR; TCRdb's version includes in-frame clones alone and lacks a portion of them. The table has some 250,000 clones, approximately 77% seen once. Sequencing was performed on peripheral blood. All receptors come from a woman aged 18-35 years with acute or convalescent COVID-19.

The chain carries TRBV11-2 and TRBJ2-7; 10 nucleotides agree with TRBD1. V was clipped by 4 bases and J by 0 bases; unmatched bases: 9. Germline values: CDR1 SGHAT, CDR2 FQNNGV. The CDR3 covers 17 residues. Here the CDR3 DNA reads TGTGCCAGCAGCTCCGGGACAGGGGAATACTACTCCTACGAGCAGTACTTC. Translation gives CASSSGTGEYYSYEQYF.

This clone turned up a few times. The chain joins TRBV7-2 to TRBJ1-1; D gene ambiguous. Per the germline V gene, CDR1 is SGHTA and CDR2 is FQGNSA. CDR3 length: 13 residues. V lost 3 bases to trimming and J lost 0 bases, with 5 bases between them. DNA for the CDR3: TGTGCCAGCAGCTTGAGGATGAACACTGAAGCTTTCTTT. Translation gives CASSLRMNTEAFF.

CDR3 DNA: TGCGCCAGCAGCCCGAGAGAAACTAACTATGGCTACACCTTC. Encoded protein: CASSPRETNYGYTF. J is TRBJ1-2 and V is TRBV4-3; D uncertain. The CDR3 spans 14 residues. Per germline, CDR1 LGHNA and CDR2 YSLEER. Trimming took off 4 bases at V and 0 bases at J, with 9 bases between the two ends.

The chain has TRBV6-1 and TRBJ2-7; TRBD1 might be the D (5 bases). With 2 bases removed from V and 5 bases from J, the gap between germline ends came to 13 bases. The CDR3 is made up of 14 amino acids. Germline CDR1 is MNHNS and CDR2 is SASEGT. The CDR3 loop reads CASSEIGASHEQYF. CDR3 DNA: TGTGCCAGCAGTGAAATTGGGGCTAGTCACGAGCAGTACTTC.

The V and J genes are TRBV6-1 and TRBJ1-3; tentatively, D is TRBD1 (5 bases). The V gene lost 10 bases and the J gene lost 3 bases, with 28 bases spanning the gap. Germline V gene lookup returns CDR1 MNHNS and CDR2 SASEGT. The CDR3 length is 18 residues. CDR3 in DNA: TGTGCCACTAGGGAAGCTAATGTCGGGGGACCGCGTGGAAACACCATATATTTT. It codes for CATREANVGGPRGNTIYF.

This chain links TRBV2 with TRBJ1-4; D gene uncertain. The CDR3 covers 14 residues. V was pared by 3 bases and J by 4 bases, with 9 bases between. From germline, CDR1 is SNHLY and CDR2 FYNNEI. In DNA form, the CDR3 reads TGTGCCAGCAGTGACCGCGGTGGTAATGAAAAACTGTTTTTT. Protein sequence: CASSDRGGNEKLFF.

This clone showed up just once. The gene calls are TRBV19 and TRBJ1-5; D may be TRBD1 (5 bases). Per germline, CDR1 LNHDA and CDR2 SQIVND (reference sequence). V dropped 4 bases and J dropped 3 bases, with 16 bases sitting between them. The CDR3 consists of 16 residues. The CDR3 DNA is TGTGCCAGTAGTACCCTAGGGGCAGGGCCCAATCAGCCCCAGCATTTT. This translates into CASSTLGAGPNQPQHF.

As to this clone: A read error may account for a junction end that differs from germline. The same CDR3 is also encoded by other DNA sequences in this sample. The V call is TRBV4-1, the J call TRBJ2-5; tentative D call: TRBD2 (6 bases). Germline CDR1 and CDR2: MGHRA and YSYEKL. The CDR3 covers 18 residues. This chain's CDR3 is CASSQEARGWREWETQYF. The CDR3, as DNA: TGCGCCAGTAGCCAAGAGGCCCGAGGATGGCGGGAATGGGAGACCCAGTACTTC.

In this sample, this clone turned up many times. This chain joins TRBV7-6 and TRBJ1-1; D remains ambiguous. The ends were cut back, 2 bases at V and 1 base at J, with 11 bases in the middle. Germline loops: CDR1 SGHVS, CDR2 FNYEAQ. This CDR3 is built from 15 residues. CDR3 in DNA: TGTGCCAGCAGCTTAAGAGGGCTTGCGAACACTGAAGCTTTCTTT. This sequence encodes CASSLRGLANTEAFF.

The V call is TRBV4-1, the J call TRBJ1-5; D is unclear. The V end lost 5 bases, the J end lost 6 bases, and 11 bases lay between the germline ends. The CDR3 has 13 residues. CDR1 and CDR2 (germline): MGHRA, YSYEKL. CDR3 DNA: TGCGCCAGCAGCGAAGCTCCGGTTCAGCCCCAGCATTTT. Its translation is CASSEAPVQPQHF.

The V call is TRBV6-5, the J call TRBJ1-2; 9 nucleotides match TRBD1. The CDR3 consists of 13 residues. J gave up 1 base and V 8 bases, and 2 bases lay outside the gene matches. Germline V gene data show CDR1 as MNHEY and CDR2 as SVGAGI. This chain's CDR3 is CASGTGNNYGYTF. DNA for the CDR3: TGTGCCAGCGGGACAGGGAATAACTATGGCTACACCTTC.

J is TRBJ2-4 and V is TRBV15, with 10 bases fitting TRBD2. V dropped 4 bases and J dropped 5; count of bases not matched to a gene: 5. Germline CDR1 LNHNV, CDR2 YYDKDF (reference sequence). The CDR3 is 15 amino acids. The CDR3 is CATSTQLAGQNIQYF. CDR3 sequence (DNA): TGTGCCACCAGCACCCAACTAGCGGGACAAAACATTCAGTACTTC.

The genes are TRBV24-1 and TRBJ2-7; 14 bases map to TRBD2. The CDR3 is 16 amino acids. CDR1 KGHDR and CDR2 SFDVKD come from the germline V gene. The trim removed 2 bases at V and 5 bases at J, leaving 4 bases unmatched. Here the CDR3 reads CATSDSGLAGDDEQYF. For the CDR3, the DNA is TGTGCCACCAGTGATTCGGGACTAGCGGGAGACGACGAGCAGTACTTC.

This chain links TRBV27 with TRBJ2-1, with 8 nucleotides matching TRBD2. The CDR3 is 16 residues long. Germline values: CDR1 MNHEY, CDR2 SMNVEV (reference sequence). Trimming removed 6 bases from V and 8 bases from J; junction bases left unmatched: 15. CDR3 loop: CASSPGPGLETDEQFF. CDR3 DNA sequence: TGTGCCAGCAGCCCGGGCCCGGGACTAGAGACTGATGAGCAGTTCTTC.

The V call is TRBV5-1, the J call TRBJ1-6; TRBD1 matches at 11 bases. The CDR3 extends over 16 amino acids. The germline V gene encodes CDR1 SGHRS and CDR2 YFSETQ. The V and J ends lost 1 base and 8 bases, in that order; junction bases with no gene match: 5. The CDR3: CASSLLPGQGDSPLHF. The CDR3 DNA sequence: TGCGCCAGCAGCTTGCTTCCGGGACAGGGGGATTCACCCCTCCACTTT.

This chain uses TRBV10-3 with TRBJ1-2; D perhaps matches TRBD1 (5 bases). V lost 5 bases and J lost 5, with 9 bases in between. This CDR3 has 12 amino acids. Germline values: CDR1 ENHRY, CDR2 SYGVKD. CDR3: CAISSQGYGYTF. In DNA form, the CDR3 reads TGTGCCATCAGTAGTCAGGGATATGGCTACACCTTC.

This chain uses TRBV27 with TRBJ1-2; D might be TRBD1 (6 bases). Germline assignment: CDR1 MNHEY and CDR2 SMNVEV (reference sequence). The CDR3 has 12 amino acids. Trimming took 5 bases from V and 2 from J, leaving 6 bases between them. CDR3 loop: CASSTGNYGYTF. CDR3 bases: TGTGCCAGCAGTACAGGGAACTATGGCTACACCTTC.

The V and J genes are TRBV18 and TRBJ2-7, with D unclear. The CDR3 is 17 residues long. With 3 bases removed from V and 0 bases from J, the gap between germline ends came to 18 bases. From germline, CDR1 is KGHSH and CDR2 LQKENI. This CDR3 is CASSPQEAIQSSYEQYF. The CDR3 DNA reads as TGTGCCAGCTCACCCCAAGAGGCTATCCAAAGCTCCTACGAGCAGTACTTC.

V and J are TRBV10-1 and TRBJ1-2; TRBD1 matches at 11 bases. Germline assignment: CDR1 WNHNN and CDR2 SYGVQD (reference sequence). The CDR3 extends over 14 amino acids. Trimming removed 0 bases from V and 6 bases from J; junction bases left unmatched: 0. The DNA of the CDR3 is TGCGCCAGCAGTGAGTCGGACAGGGGGCATGGCTACACCTTC. Amino acid sequence: CASSESDRGHGYTF.

The chain links TRBV7-9 to TRBJ2-3; perhaps TRBD1 as D (5 bases). The V end lost 1 base, the J end lost 0 bases, and 8 bases lay between the germline ends. Germline V gene data show CDR1 as SEHNR and CDR2 as FQNEAQ (reference sequence). The CDR3 is made up of 15 amino acids. The CDR3 sequence is CASSLDRLSTDTQYF. The DNA of the CDR3 is TGTGCCAGCAGCTTAGACAGGCTCAGCACAGATACGCAGTATTTT.